Shown below are 17 T cell receptor beta chains from a single sample sequenced in a study of T cells after posttransplantation cyclophosphamide. Busulfan-fludarabine conditioning, marrow transplant, and cyclophosphamide on days +3 and +4 were administered. This table comes from immunoSEQ multiplex PCR, and its TCRdb copy is limited to in-frame clones, with some not included. The data contain roughly 42,000 clones, around 91% of them singletons. The source material was PBMCs, sampled 62 days after allogeneic stem cell transplant with posttransplant cyclophosphamide. These receptors all stem from a male patient aged 60 to 75 who received an allogeneic stem cell transplant from a related donor and was CMV-positive. Some of the T cells may derive from the graft donor.

The V and J genes are TRBV9 and TRBJ2-2; D is perhaps TRBD2 (7 bases). The CDR3 runs 16 residues. CDR1 and CDR2 (germline): SGDLS, YYNGEE. With 0 bases removed from V and 1 base from J, the gap between germline ends came to 10 bases. The CDR3 DNA reads as TGTGCCAGCAGCGTAGAAGGGGGGGAGAACACCGGGGAGCTGTTTTTT. It is translated as CASSVEGGENTGELFF.

This chain connects TRBV27 to TRBJ2-3; D perhaps matches TRBD1 (6 bases). V was pared by 6 bases and J by 2 bases, with 12 bases between. Per the germline V gene, CDR1 is MNHEY and CDR2 is SMNVEV (reference sequence). This CDR3 comprises 14 residues. CDR3 protein: CASSLGQYTDTQYF. The DNA of the CDR3 is TGTGCCAGCAGCCTCGGACAGTACACAGATACGCAGTATTTT.

This chain links TRBV30 with TRBJ1-2; D perhaps matches TRBD1 (6 bases). The CDR3 extends over 12 amino acids. CDR1 and CDR2 from the germline V gene are GTSNPN and SVGIG (reference sequence). CDR3 protein: CWGGPLNYGYTF. For the CDR3, the DNA is TGTTGGGGGGGCCCCCTAAACTATGGCTACACCTTC.

The V and J genes are TRBV5-4 and TRBJ2-3; 10 positions match TRBD1. The CDR3 covers 17 residues. Per germline, CDR1 SGHNT and CDR2 YYREEE (reference sequence). V lost 0 bases and J lost 3; bases outside the gene matches: 7. The DNA of the CDR3 is TGTGCCAGCAGCTTGGCCGGGACAGGGGCAAAAACAGATACGCAGTATTTT. Encoded protein: CASSLAGTGAKTDTQYF.

The genes are TRBV6-1 and TRBJ2-7, with D unresolved. CDR1 and CDR2 (germline): MNHNS, SASEGT. The CDR3 sequence is 13 residues long. V dropped 2 bases and J dropped 0 bases, with 5 bases sitting between them. The CDR3 protein is CASSEMGSYEQYV. In nucleotides, the CDR3 is TGTGCCAGCAGTGAAATGGGCTCCTACGAGCAGTACGTC.

This chain links TRBV5-6 with TRBJ1-1; the D gene is possibly TRBD1 (5 bases). The germline gives CDR1 SGHDT, CDR2 YYEEEE. This CDR3 is built from 14 residues. V lost 4 bases and J 2 bases, leaving 12 bases between the germline ends. In DNA, the CDR3 is TGTGCCAGCAGCCTCAGGGAGGGCAACACTGAAGCTTTCTTT. Translating it yields CASSLREGNTEAFF.

This rearrangement joins TRBV4-1 to TRBJ1-3, with TRBD1 matching over 9 bases. The CDR3 has 15 residues. The germline V gene encodes CDR1 MGHRA and CDR2 YSYEKL. V shed 5 bases, J shed 2 bases, and the junction held 4 bases outside the gene matches. The chain's CDR3 is CASSWGQGAGNTIYF. The CDR3 DNA follows: TGCGCCAGCAGCTGGGGACAGGGCGCTGGAAACACCATATATTTT.

The table lists this clone with a few counts. This rearrangement joins TRBV2 to TRBJ2-7, with D possibly TRBD2 on 6 matching bases. V gave up 3 bases and J gave up 2 bases, with 14 bases separating them. CDR1 SNHLY and CDR2 FYNNEI come from the germline V gene. The CDR3 covers 15 residues. The CDR3 DNA reads TGTGCCAGCAGTGAGACTACACCGGGAGCCTACGAGCAGTACGTC. Protein sequence: CASSETTPGAYEQYV.

The chain has TRBV6-5 and TRBJ1-1; D gene ambiguous. CDR3 length: 11 residues. Trimming removed 6 bases from V and 6 bases from J, with 8 bases in between. Germline CDR1 is MNHEY and CDR2 is SVGAGI. The CDR3 coding sequence is TGTGCCAGCAGGCGTCAGGCTGAAGCTTTCTTT. It is translated as CASRRQAEAFF.

The rearrangement links TRBV5-8 to TRBJ2-5, with a possible D match to TRBD1 (6 bases). V was trimmed by 3 bases and J by 13 bases, leaving 19 bases between them. Germline CDR1 SGHTS, CDR2 YDEGEE. This CDR3 comprises 13 residues. As DNA, the CDR3 is TGTGCCAGCAGCTGGGAGCTACAGGGTCGTCGGTACTTC. Translated: CASSWELQGRRYF.

The chain joins TRBV5-6 to TRBJ2-1, with 8 nucleotides matching TRBD2. There are 14 residues in the CDR3. The J segment lost 8 bases and the V segment lost 2 bases, leaving 6 bases of the junction unmatched. Germline assignment: CDR1 SGHDT and CDR2 YYEEEE. The CDR3 nucleotides are TGTGCCAGCAGCTTCGGGCGGGGGGTGGATGAGCAGTTCTTC. This gives the protein CASSFGRGVDEQFF.

This chain uses TRBV2 with TRBJ1-5, with a tentative D call TRBD1 (6 bases). CDR1 and CDR2 from the germline V gene are SNHLY and FYNNEI. The CDR3 has 19 amino acids. With 4 bases removed from V and 0 bases from J, the gap between germline ends came to 22 bases. The CDR3 region is CASSAQGTRGVGSNQPQHF. CDR3 DNA sequence: TGTGCCAGCAGTGCCCAGGGGACGCGTGGGGTGGGTAGCAATCAGCCCCAGCATTTT.

This clone is a singleton in its sample. The chain employs TRBV29-1 and TRBJ1-2, with TRBD1 matching over 9 bases. Germline lookup yields CDR1 SQVTM and CDR2 ANQGSEA. The CDR3 length is 13 residues. Trimming at V came to 7 bases and at J to 3 bases, leaving 6 bases not matched to a gene. CDR3 amino acids: CSAKGQGDYGYTF. The DNA of the CDR3 is TGCAGCGCAAAGGGACAGGGAGACTATGGCTACACCTTC.

The V call is TRBV19, the J call TRBJ2-3; 9 bases fit TRBD2. The trim removed 0 bases at V and 0 bases at J, leaving 1 base unmatched. The CDR3 sequence is 16 residues long. Germline CDR1 is LNHDA and CDR2 is SQIVND (reference sequence). DNA of the CDR3: TGTGCCAGTAGTATAGACCTAGCGGGGAGCACAGATACGCAGTATTTT. Residues: CASSIDLAGSTDTQYF. Variable domain in full (rest from reference TRBV19 and TRBJ2-3): DGGITQSPKYLFRKEGQNVTLSCEQNLNHDAMYWYRQDPGQGLRLIYYSQIVNDFQKGDIAEGYSVSREKKESFPLTVTSAQKNPTAFYLCASSIDLAGSTDTQYFGPGTRLTVL.

This rearrangement joins TRBV18 to TRBJ1-1; D is unclear. Per the germline V gene, CDR1 is KGHSH and CDR2 is LQKENI. With 3 bases removed from V and 4 bases from J, the gap between germline ends came to 18 bases. This CDR3 comprises 16 residues. CDR3 loop: CASSPLLANSGTEAFF. CDR3 nucleotide sequence: TGTGCCAGCTCACCGTTGTTAGCAAACTCGGGCACTGAAGCTTTCTTT.

The V call is TRBV5-1, the J call TRBJ1-5; 8 positions match TRBD1. Germline-derived CDR1 and CDR2 are SGHRS and YFSETQ. V shed 0 bases, J shed 2 bases, and the junction held 10 bases outside the gene matches. This CDR3 spans 18 amino acids. CDR3 protein: CASSLAVTRGRGNQPQHF. The CDR3 DNA reads as TGCGCCAGCAGCTTGGCTGTTACCAGGGGGCGAGGCAATCAGCCCCAGCATTTT. Combining the CDR3 with reference TRBV5-1 and TRBJ1-5 gives the whole variable domain KAGVTQTPRYLIKTRGQQVTLSCSPISGHRSVSWYQQTPGQGLQFLFEYFSETQRNKGNFPGRFSGRQFSNSRSEMNVSTLELGDSALYLCASSLAVTRGRGNQPQHFGDGTRLSIL.

The V and J genes are TRBV30 and TRBJ1-1, with 8 bases matching TRBD1. CDR1 is GTSNPN and CDR2 is SVGIG in the germline V gene (reference sequence). The CDR3 has 16 residues. The J segment lost 1 base and the V segment lost 3 bases, leaving 10 bases of the junction unmatched. The CDR3: CAWSKNRGGTNTEAFF. Here the CDR3 DNA reads TGTGCCTGGAGCAAAAACAGGGGGGGGACGAACACTGAAGCTTTCTTT.